This is a list of T cell receptor beta chains from one sample in a study of a mutant IDH1 vaccine in newly diagnosed glioma. These receptors' targets are unknown. Libraries were prepared by immunoSEQ multiplex PCR; TCRdb keeps only in-frame clonotypes and omits some of them. The sample includes under 45,000 clones, more than 85% of them seen just once. The sample was PBMCs, taken from a glioma patient whose treatment included an IDH1 peptide vaccine. The source of these receptors is a man aged 50-59 years with glioma. The CDR3 runs from the conserved cysteine through the conserved F or W. D genes are given only for firm matches. Expanded clones are given a class, and other clones once, few, many or no size at all.

size	J	V	D	CDR3	DNA
NA	TRBJ2-5	TRBV28	NA	CASSAMGDWETQYF	TGTGCCAGCAGTGCAATGGGGGATTGGGAGACCCAGTACTTC
NA	TRBJ2-7	TRBV19	NA	CATRRSSYEQYF	TGTGCCACCAGACGGAGCTCCTACGAGCAGTACTTC
NA	TRBJ1-5	TRBV4-1	TRBD1	CASSQDRRGQGPQPQHF	TGCGCCAGCAGCCAAGACCGCAGGGGGCAAGGGCCTCAGCCCCAGCATTTT
NA	TRBJ2-7	TRBV19	NA	CASSIVQGPTYEQYF	TGTGCCAGTAGTATCGTGCAGGGACCAACCTACGAGCAGTACTTC
NA	TRBJ2-7	TRBV6-1	NA	CASSVRTGNSYEQYF	TGTGCCAGCAGTGTGCGTACGGGTAACTCCTACGAGCAGTACTTC
NA	TRBJ2-2	TRBV5-6	NA	CASRRYPLGPGELFF	TGTGCCAGCAGACGATACCCCCTAGGTCCCGGGGAGCTGTTTTTT
NA	TRBJ2-1	TRBV6-1	NA	CASSEEQSSYNEQFF	TGTGCCAGCAGTGAGGAACAAAGCTCCTACAATGAGCAGTTCTTC
NA	TRBJ2-1	TRBV2	TRBD2	CASSVGLAGLSYNEQFF	TGTGCCAGCAGTGTGGGACTAGCGGGATTATCCTACAATGAGCAGTTCTTC
once	TRBJ2-7	TRBV5-6	TRBD2	CASSNFEGGGNYEQYF	TGTGCCAGCAGCAATTTCGAGGGCGGGGGGAACTACGAGCAGTACTTC
NA	TRBJ2-1	TRBV5-1	TRBD2	CASSLGAGGPFNEQFF	TGCGCCAGCAGCTTGGGAGCGGGAGGGCCTTTCAATGAGCAGTTCTTC
NA	TRBJ2-1	TRBV6-1	TRBD1	CASSAGQPYNEQFF	TGTGCCAGCAGTGCGGGACAGCCGTACAATGAGCAGTTCTTC
NA	TRBJ1-5	TRBV28	NA	CASSPFGGGNQPQHF	TGTGCCAGCAGTCCATTTGGGGGTGGCAATCAGCCCCAGCATTTT
NA	TRBJ1-2	TRBV27	NA	CASSLSGRSGYTF	TGTGCCAGCAGTTTGTCCGGACGTTCCGGCTACACCTTC
few	TRBJ2-1	TRBV7-9	TRBD2	CASSYSLAGGDNEQFF	TGTGCCAGCAGCTACTCTCTAGCGGGAGGTGACAATGAGCAGTTCTTC
once	TRBJ1-1	TRBV20-1	NA	CSARKDTEAFF	TGCAGTGCTAGGAAGGATACTGAAGCTTTCTTT
NA	TRBJ1-2	TRBV5-1	TRBD1	CASSLASGGVDGYTF	TGCGCCAGCAGCTTGGCCTCAGGGGGCGTCGATGGCTACACCTTC
few	TRBJ1-1	TRBV2	NA	CASSERRLNTEAFF	TGTGCCAGCAGTGAACGGCGACTGAACACTGAAGCTTTCTTT
NA	TRBJ1-1	TRBV7-9	NA	CASSPLDSTTEAFF	TGTGCCAGCAGCCCGTTGGACAGTACCACTGAAGCTTTCTTT
NA	TRBJ2-7	TRBV6-5	NA	CASSYRDKYEQYF	TGTGCCAGCAGTTACCGGGACAAATACGAGCAGTACTTC
NA	TRBJ1-4	TRBV5-1	NA	CASSREDEKLFF	TGCGCCAGCAGCAGGGAAGATGAAAAACTGTTTTTT
NA	TRBJ2-7	TRBV15	NA	CATSRDLIPDSPYEQYF	TGTGCCACCAGCAGAGATTTGATTCCGGACAGCCCCTACGAGCAGTACTTC
NA	TRBJ2-1	TRBV7-9	NA	CASSSLAWEQFF	TGTGCCAGCAGCTCCCTAGCCTGGGAGCAGTTCTTC
NA	TRBJ2-5	TRBV4-3	TRBD1	CASSQKTGGWETQYF	TGCGCCAGCAGCCAGAAGACAGGGGGCTGGGAGACCCAGTACTTC
NA	TRBJ2-7	TRBV6-1	NA	CASSEVIGYEQYF	TGTGCCAGCAGTGAAGTGATCGGTTACGAGCAGTACTTC
NA	TRBJ2-7	TRBV5-4	NA	CASSLERGKYEQYF	TGTGCCAGCAGCCTAGAACGGGGGAAGTACGAGCAGTACTTC
NA	TRBJ1-6	TRBV23-1	TRBD1	CASSQPDRARTLRVSSYNSPLHF	TGCGCCAGCAGTCAACCAGACAGGGCACGGACCCTCAGGGTTAGCTCCTATAATTCACCCCTCCACTTT
NA	TRBJ1-5	TRBV5-5	TRBD1	CASSLAPGQVNQPQHF	TGTGCCAGCAGCTTGGCCCCAGGACAGGTCAATCAGCCCCAGCATTTT
NA	TRBJ2-7	TRBV10-2	NA	CASSRAYEQYF	TGCGCCAGCAGCCGAGCCTACGAGCAGTACTTC